This T cell receptor beta chain was sequenced for a study of response to subunit inactivated influenza vaccine. This clonotype was observed at least ten times. Trimming removed 2 bases from V and 0 bases from J, with 17 bases in between. This CDR3 contains 17 residues. CDR1 is LGHNA and CDR2 is YNFKEQ in the germline V gene. MiXCR, run by TCRdb on the RT-PCR reads, gives a single entry per CDR3 protein. Of about 300,000 distinct CDR3 sequences detected, around 20% appear once; the ten largest clones hold about a tenth. The receptor was derived from a man between 50 and 70 years old who received an inactivated influenza vaccine. This chain links TRBV4-2 with TRBJ2-7; D may be TRBD1 (6 bases). Sequences were derived from PBMCs from blood, sampled about 20 months after vaccination. The CDR3 loop is CASSQNLDRSFSYEQYF. CDR3 DNA: TGTGCCAGCAGCCAAAACCTGGACAGATCTTTCTCCTACGAGCAGTACTTC.